The T cell receptor (beta chain) under discussion was sequenced for a study of blood T cell repertoires in COVID-19. Looking at the study overall: The United States, Italy and Spain provided the acute and convalescent COVID-19 samples. PBMCs, B-cell-depleted T cells, or T cells were the source of the cDNA or gDNA that made up the material.

This CDR3 is 16 amino acids long. V dropped 6 bases and J dropped 4 bases, with 19 bases sitting between them. Germline V lookup: CDR1 MNHNY, CDR2 SVGAGI (reference sequence). As handled by the study authors: Cell counts per sample came from amplifying reference gene primers. The data were produced by immunoSEQ multiplex PCR, yet TCRdb's version contains in-frame clones alone and is incomplete. That table gives V, J and clone size, and the DNA gave D and trimming. Of 200,000 to 300,000 clones listed, approximately 89% are singletons. Sequenced: peripheral blood. This receptor was taken from a woman aged 50 to 60 with acute or convalescent COVID-19. J is TRBJ1-3 and V is TRBV6-6; D gene unclear. CDR3 bases: TGTGCCAGCAGACCCAGAGCGGCCCTCTGGGGAAACACCATATATTTT. Its translation: CASRPRAALWGNTIYF.